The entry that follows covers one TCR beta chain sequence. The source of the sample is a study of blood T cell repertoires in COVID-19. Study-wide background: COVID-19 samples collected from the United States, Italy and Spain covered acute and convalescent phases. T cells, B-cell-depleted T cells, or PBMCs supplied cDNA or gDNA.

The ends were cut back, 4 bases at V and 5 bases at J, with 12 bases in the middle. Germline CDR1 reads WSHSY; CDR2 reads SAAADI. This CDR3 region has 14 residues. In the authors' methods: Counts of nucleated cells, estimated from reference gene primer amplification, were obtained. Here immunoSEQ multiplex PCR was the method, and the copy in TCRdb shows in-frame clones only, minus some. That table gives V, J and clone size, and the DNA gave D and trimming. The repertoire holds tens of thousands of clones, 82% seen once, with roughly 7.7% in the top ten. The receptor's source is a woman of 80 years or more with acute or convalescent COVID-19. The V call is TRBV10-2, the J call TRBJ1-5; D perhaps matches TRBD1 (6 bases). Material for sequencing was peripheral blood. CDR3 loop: CASSVAGDYQPQHF. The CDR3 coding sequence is TGCGCCAGCAGTGTGGCAGGGGATTATCAGCCCCAGCATTTT.